The 15 T cell receptor beta chains reported below all come from one sample, sequenced in a study of T cell repertoires in cytomegalovirus infection. For these receptors, no antigen is known. One entry per CDR3 protein, called by TCRdb with MiXCR from the reads. The sample has around 900,000 distinct CDR3 sequences, roughly 31% seen once; the top ten hold around 15%. The sequenced sample was cultured CD8+ T cells from PBMCs, obtained from culture after CMV antigen stimulation. The receptors originated from a human donor in good health (CMV status not recorded). Some clones in this sample may be carry-over from other donors' samples.

The rearrangement uses TRBV7-4 and TRBJ2-3, with 7 bases that match TRBD2. This CDR3 contains 18 residues. Germline CDR1 SGHVT, CDR2 SQSDAQ. V lost 2 bases and J lost 6; bases outside the gene matches: 17. The CDR3 protein is CASSLLRDYIDFGDTQYF. Written as DNA, the CDR3 is TGTGCCAGCAGCTTACTCCGGGACTATATAGATTTTGGGGATACGCAGTATTTT.

The chain employs TRBV6-6 and TRBJ1-1; 10 bases are a match to TRBD1. Germline CDR1 reads MNHNY; CDR2 reads SVGAGI (reference sequence). This CDR3 has 17 amino acids. Trimming removed 7 bases from V and 4 bases from J; junction bases left unmatched: 15. In DNA form, the CDR3 reads TGTGCCAGCACCATTACTAGTGACAGGGGGCGAGGCACTGAAGCTTTCTTT. Translating it yields CASTITSDRGRGTEAFF.

The chain couples TRBV28 to TRBJ2-6; a possible D gene is TRBD2 (5 bases). The CDR3 runs to 13 residues. CDR1 is MDHEN and CDR2 is SYDVKM in the germline V gene. The CDR3 region has the DNA TGTGCGTCGGGGAGCTCTGGGGCCAACGTCCTGACTTTC. This encodes CASGSSGANVLTF.

The chain combines TRBV4-1 with TRBJ2-7, with TRBD1 as a possible D gene (5 bases). The CDR3 sequence is 15 residues long. V shed 0 bases and J shed 6 bases, with 15 bases lying between them. CDR1 and CDR2 (germline): MGHRA, YSYEKL. CDR3 sequence (DNA): TGCGCCAGCAGCCAAGAATGGGGCGCGCCTCTCGAGCAGTACTTC. It codes for CASSQEWGAPLEQYF.

This clonotype occurred many times. The rearrangement links TRBV7-2 to TRBJ1-3; D not certain. CDR3 length: 13 amino acids. The germline CDR1 and CDR2 sequences are SGHTA and FQGNSA. V was cut by 7 bases and J by 4 bases, with 11 bases left in between. The CDR3 sequence: CASTSTWGNTIYF. CDR3 bases: TGTGCCAGCACCTCTACCTGGGGAAACACCATATATTTT.

This clonotype was observed many times. The chain has TRBV7-2 and TRBJ2-3; D gene uncertain. Trimming cost V 0 bases and J 4 bases, with 17 bases left between them. CDR1 is SGHTA, CDR2 FQGNSA, per germline. The length of the CDR3 is 17 residues. Here the CDR3 reads CASSLAEPPESADTQYF. Here the CDR3 DNA reads TGTGCCAGCAGCTTAGCGGAACCTCCAGAAAGCGCAGATACGCAGTATTTT.

The CDR3 bases are TGCGCCAGCAGCCATCCCCAAGCGGGGGGAACAGATACGCAGTATTTT. Protein product: CASSHPQAGGTDTQYF. This chain links TRBV4-1 with TRBJ2-3; the match to TRBD2 covers 9 bases. Unmatched junction bases numbered 7, after V lost 3 bases and J lost 3 bases. Germline V gene data show CDR1 as MGHRA and CDR2 as YSYEKL. The CDR3 length is 16 residues.

With respect to this clonotype: One end of the junction does not line up with germline, which may come from a read error. This sequence joins TRBV10-2 and TRBJ1-1; maybe TRBD1 (6 bases). This CDR3 comprises 15 residues. Germline assignment: CDR1 WSHSY and CDR2 SAAADI. CDR3 DNA: TGCGCCAGTAGTGAGTTAAAAGGGGGTGAAAGCTCCCCTGGCTTT. Protein: CASSELKGGESSPGF.

The chain has TRBV10-3 and TRBJ1-2; no clear D gene. Looked up from germline, CDR1 is ENHRY and CDR2 is SYGVKD. Trimming cost V 8 bases and J 5 bases, with 9 bases left between them. This CDR3 contains 11 residues. The CDR3 region has the DNA TGTGCCATCCGGACTATGTATGGCTACACCTTC. It encodes CAIRTMYGYTF.

This clonotype has just one count. The chain carries TRBV10-3 and TRBJ2-1; weak D call: TRBD2 (7 bases). Germline V gives CDR1 ENHRY, CDR2 SYGVKD. V dropped 3 bases and J dropped 8 bases, with 11 bases sitting between them. There are 13 residues in the CDR3. This CDR3 is CAISDGGLDEQFF. The CDR3 coding sequence is TGTGCCATCAGTGACGGGGGGCTGGATGAGCAGTTCTTC.

V usage is TRBV12-3 or TRBV12-4 and J usage is TRBJ2-2, with unresolved D. The CDR3 contains 11 residues. Trimming left V 10 bases short and J 4 bases short, with 7 bases between. In nucleotides, the CDR3 is TGTGCCACCCCGGGCACCGGGGAGCTGTTTTTT. This gives the protein CATPGTGELFF.

The chain couples TRBV7-2 to TRBJ1-2, with 7 bases lining up with TRBD1. V lost 4 bases to trimming and J lost 3 bases; unmatched junction nucleotides: 8. Per germline, CDR1 SGHTA and CDR2 FQGNSA. The CDR3 is 15 residues long. The CDR3 reads CASSSSGTADYGYTF. The DNA for the CDR3 is TGTGCCAGCAGCTCCTCCGGGACAGCCGACTATGGCTACACCTTC.

The V gene is TRBV4-1, the J gene TRBJ2-4, with TRBD1 as a possible D gene (6 bases). Trimming cost V 1 base and J 13 bases, with 11 bases left between them. Germline values: CDR1 MGHRA, CDR2 YSYEKL. The CDR3 is 12 amino acids. The CDR3 sequence is CASSQASGQQYF. Written as DNA, the CDR3 is TGCGCCAGCAGCCAAGCTTCGGGACAACAGTACTTC.

The J gene is TRBJ1-2, the V gene TRBV6-5; D is unclear. Germline lookup yields CDR1 MNHEY and CDR2 SVGAGI. V dropped 5 bases and J dropped 4 bases, with 17 bases sitting between them. This CDR3 comprises 15 residues. The CDR3 loop reads CASSELNLTPYGYTF. The CDR3 coding sequence is TGTGCCAGCAGTGAATTGAATCTTACCCCCTATGGCTACACCTTC.

This clonotype was counted only a few times. The CDR3 DNA is TGCGCCAGCAGCCAAGTACCAGACTCACTGAACACCGGGGAGCTGTTTTTT. This codes for CASSQVPDSLNTGELFF. V and J are TRBV4-1 and TRBJ2-2; D gene unclear. The CDR3 is made up of 17 amino acids. Germline CDR1 MGHRA, CDR2 YSYEKL. The V end was cut by 1 base, the J end by 1 base, with 13 bases between.